The sequence of this TCR beta chain was determined in a study of early T cells in non-severe SARS-CoV-2 infection. Whole-study results and caveats: A preference for anti-spike CD8 responses marked VDJdb matching, which missed private and CD4 specificities.

MiXCR was run by TCRdb on the 5' RACE reads, yielding one entry per CDR3 protein. This table has 85,000 to 100,000 distinct CDR3 sequences, more than 9.5% appearing once. Germline-derived CDR1 and CDR2 are SGHTA and FQGNSA. This CDR3 region has 12 residues. V lost 0 bases and J 11 bases, leaving 8 bases between the germline ends. About this clonotype: The antigen is undetermined. A much larger clone differs by one base, so this may be a read error.

The receptor was isolated from an adult who was a healthcare worker with PCR-confirmed SARS-CoV-2 infection or an uninfected control (not recorded which). This chain uses TRBV7-2 with TRBJ2-1; D unresolved. The material was whole blood, obtained at baseline. The chain's CDR3 is CASSLAYNQQFF. In DNA, the CDR3 is TGTGCCAGCAGCTTAGCGTACAACCAGCAGTTCTTC.